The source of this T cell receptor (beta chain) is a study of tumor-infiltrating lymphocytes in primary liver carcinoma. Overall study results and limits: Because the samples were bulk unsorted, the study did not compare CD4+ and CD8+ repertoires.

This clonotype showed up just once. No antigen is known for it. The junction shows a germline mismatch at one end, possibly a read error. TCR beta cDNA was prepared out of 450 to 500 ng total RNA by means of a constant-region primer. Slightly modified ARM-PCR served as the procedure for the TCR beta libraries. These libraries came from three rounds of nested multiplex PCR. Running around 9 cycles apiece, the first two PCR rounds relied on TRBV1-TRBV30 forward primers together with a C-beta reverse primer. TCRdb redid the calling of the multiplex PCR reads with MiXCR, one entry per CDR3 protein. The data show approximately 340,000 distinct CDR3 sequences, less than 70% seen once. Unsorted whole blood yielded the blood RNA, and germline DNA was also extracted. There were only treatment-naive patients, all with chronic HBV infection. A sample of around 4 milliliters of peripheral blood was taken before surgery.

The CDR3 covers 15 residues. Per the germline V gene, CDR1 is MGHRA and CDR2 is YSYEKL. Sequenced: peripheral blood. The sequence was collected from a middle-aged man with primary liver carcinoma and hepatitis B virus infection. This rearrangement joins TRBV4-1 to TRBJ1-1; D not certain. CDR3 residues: CARSQDPAVNTEAFF. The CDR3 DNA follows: TGCGCCAGGAGCCAAGATCCGGCGGTGAACACTGAAGCTTTCTTT.